The present entry profiles one TCR beta chain with its context. Its antigen is not identified. The data belong to a study of cytomegalovirus exposure and HLA in healthy donors. Study information: Drawn from HLA-typed donors, about 82 million unique TCRs were held in an early data release.

Germline V gene data show CDR1 as SGDLS and CDR2 as YYNGEE. Trimming left V 0 bases short and J 4 bases short, with 13 bases between. This CDR3 spans 15 amino acids. This PCR relied on a set of 60 Vbeta primers and 13 Jbeta primers. Clones were sequenced by immunoSEQ multiplex PCR, and TCRdb holds only the in-frame ones, with some missing. This table holds about 93,000 clones, roughly 60% found once. Whole-study results and caveats: Later genetic work tied a missense DCLRE1C variant to beta-chain V and J trimming. Researchers counted over 150 TCR beta chains as cytomegalovirus-associated.

This chain uses TRBV9 with TRBJ2-5, with a possible D match to TRBD1 (8 bases). The specimen was PBMCs. The sequence was obtained from a boy aged 10-17 years in good health and CMV-seropositive. CDR3 in amino acids: CASSVESGTGETQYF. CDR3 DNA sequence: TGTGCCAGCAGCGTAGAAAGCGGGACAGGAGAGACCCAGTACTTC.